The rows below give T cell receptor beta chains drawn from one sample of a study of blood T cell repertoires in COVID-19. Sequencing used immunoSEQ multiplex PCR; TCRdb keeps in-frame clones, though not all of them. The sample comprises some 120,000 clones, over 75% of which are singletons, and 1.8% rests with the top ten. Sample: peripheral blood. The receptors here all came from a human donor with active COVID-19. The donor label of this sample is uncertain. CDR3s include the opening cysteine and the closing phenylalanine or tryptophan. Fields, in order: J gene, clone size, D gene, V gene, CDR3 DNA, CDR3 protein. D genes are given only for firm matches. Where a row states a size, it is once, few, many or the class of an expanded clone; other rows omit it.

TRBJ2-5,.,.,TRBV9,TGTGCCAGCAGCGTAGAGCACAGGGCTCAAGAGACCCAGTACTTC,CASSVEHRAQETQYF
TRBJ2-7,.,.,TRBV14,TGTGCCAGCAGCCTCGGCAGGGGATCCTACGAGCAGTACTTC,CASSLGRGSYEQYF
TRBJ2-5,.,.,TRBV7-9,TGTGCCAGCAGCTTCCAGGGAGGTTTGAAGACCCAGTACTTC,CASSFQGGLKTQYF
TRBJ1-5,.,TRBD1,TRBV6-2/TRBV6-3,TGTGCCAGCAGCCGTGGGACAGGGCTCAGCAATCAGCCCCAGCATTTT,CASSRGTGLSNQPQHF
TRBJ2-7,.,TRBD2,TRBV19,TGTGCCAGTAGTATAGGGCTAGCGGATACGCAGTACTTC,CASSIGLADTQYF
TRBJ2-1,.,.,TRBV5-4,TGTGCCAGCAGTGCGGCCCACTACAATGAGCAGTTCTTC,CASSAAHYNEQFF
TRBJ1-3,.,TRBD1,TRBV19,TGTGCCAGTAGTACCTCGACAGGGACAAGCTCTGGAAACACCATATATTTT,CASSTSTGTSSGNTIYF
TRBJ1-1,.,TRBD1,TRBV7-3,TGTGCCAGCAGCCCCGCAGGGGGATGGACTGAAGCTTTCTTT,CASSPAGGWTEAFF
TRBJ1-5,.,.,TRBV18,TGTGCCAGCTCACCAGGGGCGGTCGGCAATCAGCCCCAGCATTTT,CASSPGAVGNQPQHF
TRBJ2-3,.,.,TRBV6-2/TRBV6-3,TGTGCCAGCAGTTACTCGTGGGGGGGCCGGACAGATACGCAGTATTTT,CASSYSWGGRTDTQYF
TRBJ2-1,.,TRBD2,TRBV9,TGTGCCAGCAGCGTACCTTCAGGACTAGCGGGGGGATCCTACAATGAGCAGTTCTTC,CASSVPSGLAGGSYNEQFF
TRBJ2-6,.,.,TRBV7-9,TGTGCCAGCAGCCGCCATCGGTCTGGGGCCAACGTCCTGACTTTC,CASSRHRSGANVLTF
TRBJ2-5,.,TRBD1,TRBV11-3,TGTGCCAGCAGCTTAAGGACAGGGGGCTCGGAGACCCAGTACTTC,CASSLRTGGSETQYF
TRBJ2-1,.,TRBD2,TRBV5-6,TGTGCCAGCAGCTTGGTTGTTTTGACTAGCGGGGGACACTACAATGAGCAGTTCTTC,CASSLVVLTSGGHYNEQFF
TRBJ2-7,.,.,TRBV5-1,TGCGCCAGCAGCTTGGTAGGGGTACCCCACGAGCAGTACTTC,CASSLVGVPHEQYF
TRBJ2-5,few,.,TRBV7-2,TGTGCCAGCAGCCCCCTGGAGGGGGCAACCCAGTACTTC,CASSPLEGATQYF
TRBJ2-1,.,.,TRBV2,TGTGCCAGCACCGAGGCCCGTATGCAGTTCTTC,CASTEARMQFF
TRBJ1-5,.,.,TRBV7-2,TGTGCCAGCAGCCCCCTGGCAGGGGCCGGGCAGCCCCAGCATTTT,CASSPLAGAGQPQHF
TRBJ2-5,.,TRBD2,TRBV6-2/TRBV6-3,TGTGCCAGCAGCTGGGGACTAGCGGGGGTTCAAGAGACCCAGTACTTC,CASSWGLAGVQETQYF
TRBJ2-1,.,.,TRBV11-2,TGTGCCAGCAGCTTAGTATTGGGGCTAAGGTACAATGAGCAGTTCTTC,CASSLVLGLRYNEQFF
TRBJ2-3,.,TRBD2,TRBV5-4,TGTGCCAGCAGTTCTAGCGGATTGAGCACAGATACGCAGTATTTT,CASSSSGLSTDTQYF
TRBJ2-5,.,.,TRBV2,TGTGCCAGCACCAGGGACCAAGAGACCCAGTACTTC,CASTRDQETQYF
TRBJ2-1,.,TRBD2,TRBV5-1,TGCGCCAGCAGCTCCGGATCGACTAGCGGGGGGGCCCACAATGAGCAGTTCTTC,CASSSGSTSGGAHNEQFF
TRBJ2-1,once,.,TRBV6-2/TRBV6-3,TGTGCCAGCAGTATCTACGGGACAAACAATGAGCAGTTCTTC,CASSIYGTNNEQFF
TRBJ1-2,.,.,TRBV12-3/TRBV12-4,TGTGCCAGCAGTTTTGGAGGGGACGGCTACACCTTC,CASSFGGDGYTF
TRBJ2-3,.,.,TRBV7-2,TGTGCCAGCAGCACCTCTTTCAGGGTCGGGACAGATACGCAGTATTTT,CASSTSFRVGTDTQYF
TRBJ2-3,.,.,TRBV6-5,TGTGCCAGCAGACGGGCAGGGCGTGGAGATACGCAGTATTTT,CASRRAGRGDTQYF
TRBJ1-5,.,TRBD1,TRBV10-3,TGTGCCATCAGTGGACAGGGCAACAATCAGCCCCAGCATTTT,CAISGQGNNQPQHF
TRBJ2-4,.,TRBD1,TRBV18,TGTGCCAGCTCACATGGACAGGGAAACATTCAGTACTTC,CASSHGQGNIQYF
TRBJ1-2,.,.,TRBV19,TGTGCCAGTAGTATAGGGGGAGAGCCCCTTAACTATGGCTACACCTTC,CASSIGGEPLNYGYTF
TRBJ2-3,.,.,TRBV7-9,TGTGCCAGCAGCTTAGCAACGGGGACAGATACGCAGTATTTT,CASSLATGTDTQYF
TRBJ1-2,.,TRBD1,TRBV7-9,TGTGCCAGCAGCTTAGACAGGGGGTTGATCTATGGCTACACCTTC,CASSLDRGLIYGYTF
TRBJ2-7,.,TRBD2,TRBV5-1,TGCGCCAGCAGCGGCCGACTAGCGGGAATCTCCTACGAGCAGTACTTC,CASSGRLAGISYEQYF
TRBJ1-1,.,TRBD1,TRBV7-9,TGTGCCAGCAGCTTAGATCTGGCAGGGGGCTTTGAAGCTTTCTTT,CASSLDLAGGFEAFF
TRBJ2-5,.,.,TRBV29-1,TGCAGCGTTGACGCAGGGGTTTTCCAAGAGACCCAGTACTTC,CSVDAGVFQETQYF
TRBJ2-1,once,.,TRBV5-4,TGTGCCAGCAGCCCATGGGGTAGCGATGAGCAGTTCTTC,CASSPWGSDEQFF
TRBJ2-5,.,TRBD2,TRBV6-2/TRBV6-3,TGTGCCAGCAGTTACTCGAAGGTCGGGCTAGCGGGGGGGCTTGAAGAGACCCAGTACTTC,CASSYSKVGLAGGLEETQYF
TRBJ2-5,.,.,TRBV3-1/TRBV3-2,TGTGCCAGCAGCCAAGTAAACTTGGAGACCCAGTACTTC,CASSQVNLETQYF
TRBJ2-7,.,.,TRBV7-2,TGTGCCAGCAGTCATTTCGAGAGGGACACCTCCTACGAGCAGTACTTC,CASSHFERDTSYEQYF
TRBJ1-1,.,.,TRBV18,TGTGCCAGCTCACCACTACCGGGACAACGGAACACTGAAGCTTTCTTT,CASSPLPGQRNTEAFF
TRBJ2-2,.,TRBD1,TRBV9,TGTGCCAGCAGCGCCGGACAGGGAAGGTCCGGGGAGCTGTTTTTT,CASSAGQGRSGELFF
TRBJ1-6,.,.,TRBV9,TGTGCCAGCACCATTGGGAGCTCCTATAATTCACCCCTCCACTTT,CASTIGSSYNSPLHF
TRBJ2-1,.,.,TRBV12-3/TRBV12-4,TGTGCCAGCAGTCATTCTAGTGAGCAGTTCTTC,CASSHSSEQFF
TRBJ1-2,.,TRBD1,TRBV6-4,TGTGCCAGCAGTGACTCCCGACAGGGGGCGTTTGGCTACACCTTC,CASSDSRQGAFGYTF
TRBJ2-7,.,TRBD1,TRBV11-2,TGTGCCAGCAGCTCCCTAAGGGGACAGGGGGGGTCCTACGAGCAGTACTTC,CASSSLRGQGGSYEQYF
TRBJ2-6,.,.,TRBV11-2,TGTGCCAGCAGCTTGGTGGGGGCCGGGGCCAACGTCCTGACTTTC,CASSLVGAGANVLTF
TRBJ2-7,once,.,TRBV19,TGTGCCAGTAGTATAGAGGGAGCGTCCTACGAGCAGTACTTC,CASSIEGASYEQYF
TRBJ2-5,.,TRBD1,TRBV6-6,TGTGCCAGCAGACCACAGGGGAATGGAGAGACCCAGTACTTC,CASRPQGNGETQYF
TRBJ2-3,.,TRBD2,TRBV19,TGTGCCACCTCTAGGCGGGGGGCGGCATCAGATACGCAGTATTTT,CATSRRGAASDTQYF
TRBJ2-7,.,TRBD1,TRBV6-5,TGTGCCAGCAGTCCGGGACAGTCGTTTTCCTACGAGCAGTACTTC,CASSPGQSFSYEQYF